This T cell receptor beta chain is from a study of T-cell memory formation after mild COVID-19. V lost 3 bases, J lost 3 bases, and 13 bases lay in between. Germline V gene sequence: CDR1 SGHDT, CDR2 YYEEEE. CDR3 length equals 15 residues. Note on this clonotype: The antigen remains unidentified.

TCR alpha and TCR beta cDNA libraries carrying sample barcodes and UMIs came from 5'RACE with constant-segment primers. TCRdb independently ran MiXCR on the 5' RACE reads; one entry per CDR3 protein. The data contain about 350,000 distinct CDR3 sequences, roughly an eighth of them seen just once; the ten biggest clones take up roughly 20%. Notes on the study in general: Pre-infection memory carried some responding clones, suggesting that cross-reactive memory joined. CD4+ contracting clones were mainly CM and EM; CD8+ ones, EMRA.

This sequence originates from a man aged 18 to 30 who had mild COVID-19 (a few samples of this study predate the infection). Cell type and time point are not known. Sequenced sample: PBMCs or a T cell subset sorted from them (not recorded which). This chain links TRBV5-6 with TRBJ1-3; D is perhaps TRBD1 (6 bases). In DNA form, the CDR3 reads TGTGCCAGCAGCTGGGACCGGACAGTTGGAAACACCATATATTTT. It encodes CASSWDRTVGNTIYF.